This TCR beta chain is from a study of CD8 T cells in Susac syndrome. The germline gives CDR1 MGHDK, CDR2 SYGVNS. The CDR3 is 14 residues long. Germline trimming cut 4 bases from V and 1 base from J; bases unmatched to any gene: 1. The RNA, about 0.5 to 1 ug, was put through reverse transcription using random hexamers. Amplification of TCR beta CDR3 spanned 54 Vbeta and 13 Jbeta via immunoSEQ multiplex PCR. TCRdb processed the immunoSEQ multiplex PCR reads anew with MiXCR; each CDR3 protein has one entry. Seen here are about 200,000 distinct CDR3 sequences, 85% to 95% observed once, and the top ten hold approximately 0.094%. CD8+ and CD4+ T cells circulating in blood were sequenced for TCR beta. The individuals used as controls were healthy donors who had been matched for both age and sex. Negative isolation was used for CD8+ and CD4+ T cells, and FACS enrichment was applied to TEMRA cells.

The chain uses TRBV25-1 and TRBJ2-3; 8 bases align to TRBD2. Sequenced input: CD4+ T cells from PBMCs. This receptor was identified in a human donor in good health. This CDR3 reads CASSGREGTDTQYF. CDR3 coding DNA: TGTGCCAGCAGTGGGCGGGAGGGCACAGATACGCAGTATTTT.